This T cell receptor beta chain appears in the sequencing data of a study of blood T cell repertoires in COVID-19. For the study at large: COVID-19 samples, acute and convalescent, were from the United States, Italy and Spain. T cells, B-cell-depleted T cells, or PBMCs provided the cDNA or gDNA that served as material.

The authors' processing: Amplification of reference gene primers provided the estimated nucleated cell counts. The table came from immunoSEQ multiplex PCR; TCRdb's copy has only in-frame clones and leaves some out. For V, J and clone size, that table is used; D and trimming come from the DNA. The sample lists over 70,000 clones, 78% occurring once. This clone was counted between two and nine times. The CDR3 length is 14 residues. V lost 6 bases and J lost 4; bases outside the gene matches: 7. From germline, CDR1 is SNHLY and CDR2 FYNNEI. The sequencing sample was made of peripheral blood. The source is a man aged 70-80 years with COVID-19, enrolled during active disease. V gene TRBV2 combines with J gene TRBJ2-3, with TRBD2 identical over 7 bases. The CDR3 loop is CASRGGLAADTQYF. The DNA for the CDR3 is TGTGCCAGCAGGGGCGGTCTAGCGGCAGATACGCAGTATTTT. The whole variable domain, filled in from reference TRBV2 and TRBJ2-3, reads EPEVTQTPSHQVTQMGQEVILRCVPISNHLYFYWYRQILGQKVEFLVSFYNNEISEKSEIFDDQFSVERPDGSNFTLKIRSTKLEDSAMYFCASRGGLAADTQYFGPGTRLTVL.